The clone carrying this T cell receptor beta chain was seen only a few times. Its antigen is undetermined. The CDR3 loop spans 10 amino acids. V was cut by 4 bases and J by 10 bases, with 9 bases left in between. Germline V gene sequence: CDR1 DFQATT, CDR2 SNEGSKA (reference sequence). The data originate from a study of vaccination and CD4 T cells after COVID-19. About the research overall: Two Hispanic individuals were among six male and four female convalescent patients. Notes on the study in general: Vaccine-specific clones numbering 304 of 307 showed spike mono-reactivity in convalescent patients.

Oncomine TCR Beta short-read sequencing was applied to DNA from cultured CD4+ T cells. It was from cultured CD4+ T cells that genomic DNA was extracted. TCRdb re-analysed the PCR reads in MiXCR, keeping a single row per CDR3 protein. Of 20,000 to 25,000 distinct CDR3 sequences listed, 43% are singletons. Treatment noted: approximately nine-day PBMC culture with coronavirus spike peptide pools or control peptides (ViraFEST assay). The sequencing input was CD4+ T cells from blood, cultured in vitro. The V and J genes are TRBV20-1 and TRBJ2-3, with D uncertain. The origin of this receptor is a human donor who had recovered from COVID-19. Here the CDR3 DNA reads TGCAGTGCTACCCTTTTAGCGCAGTATTTT. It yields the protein CSATLLAQYF.